This passage covers 15 T cell receptor beta chains from one sample sequenced in a study of blood T cell repertoires in COVID-19. Some clones are missing from TCRdb's copy, which holds only in-frame ones; the method was immunoSEQ multiplex PCR. The profile shows 250,000 or so clones, about 87% of them singletons. The specimen was PBMCs or T cells enriched from blood (not recorded which). The receptor source for this set is a woman aged 50 to 60 who had recovered from COVID-19.

This clone occurred once. The chain carries TRBV10-3 and TRBJ1-1, with no clear D. Per the germline V gene, CDR1 is ENHRY and CDR2 is SYGVKD. Trimming cost V 6 bases and J 0 bases, with 5 bases left between them. The CDR3 has 12 residues. The CDR3 DNA reads as TGTGCCATCAGGGGCTTGAACACTGAAGCTTTCTTT. Amino acids: CAIRGLNTEAFF.

The V call is TRBV1, the J call TRBJ1-5. TRBV1 is tagged as a pseudogene. CDR3 size: 15 residues. Here the CDR3 DNA reads TGCACCAGCAGCCGACCGGGACTCGTAAATCAGCCCCAGCATTTT. It is translated as CTSSRPGLVNQPQHF.

V usage is TRBV3-1 (or the pseudogene TRBV3-2) and J usage is TRBJ2-2, with D possibly being TRBD1 (6 bases). The CDR3 has 16 residues. V lost 2 bases and J lost 4, with 14 bases in between. The germline V gene encodes CDR1 LGHDT and CDR2 YNNKEL (reference sequence). The CDR3 nucleotides are TGTGCCAGCAGCCAATTTCCAGGGGTTATCACCGGGGAGCTGTTTTTT. Its translation: CASSQFPGVITGELFF.

The rearrangement joins TRBV12-3 or TRBV12-4 to TRBJ2-3, with unresolved D. V was shortened by 6 bases and J by 2 bases, with 6 bases between the two germline ends. This CDR3 comprises 12 residues. The CDR3 DNA follows: TGTGCCAGCAGAGCCACCACAGATACGCAGTATTTT. Translating it yields CASRATTDTQYF.

This clone showed up just once. Written as DNA, the CDR3 is TGTGCCAGCAGCCCTCAACTACAGGGATATGAAGTAGGGAACACTGAAGCTTTCTTT. This encodes CASSPQLQGYEVGNTEAFF. The gene calls are TRBV7-8 and TRBJ1-1, with D possibly being TRBD1 (6 bases). Per germline, CDR1 SGHVS and CDR2 FQNEAQ. Trimming left V 5 bases short and J 1 base short, with 26 bases between. The CDR3 consists of 19 residues.

The table lists this clone with a count of one. The V and J genes are TRBV10-1 and TRBJ2-7; 10 bases are shared with TRBD1. CDR1 is WNHNN, CDR2 SYGVQD, per germline (reference sequence). With 7 bases clipped from V and 5 bases from J, the junction kept 8 bases outside the gene matches. This CDR3 comprises 14 residues. For the CDR3, the DNA is TGCGCCAGCAATCACCGGGACAGGGGTAACGAGCAGTACTTC. This translates into CASNHRDRGNEQYF.

The chain combines TRBV12-3 or TRBV12-4 with TRBJ1-3, with 7 bases that match TRBD1. Trimming at V came to 8 bases and at J to 2 bases, leaving 3 bases not matched to a gene. The CDR3 is 13 residues long. In DNA, the CDR3 is TGTGCCAGCGGACAGGAGACTGGAAACACCATATATTTT. Encoded protein: CASGQETGNTIYF.

This chain joins TRBV2 and TRBJ2-3; TRBD2 is a possible D gene (5 bases). Germline V lookup: CDR1 SNHLY, CDR2 FYNNEI. Trimming left V 4 bases short and J 1 base short, with 15 bases between. There are 16 residues in the CDR3. CDR3 amino acids: CASSVFSGIGTDTQYF. The CDR3 DNA reads as TGTGCCAGCAGTGTCTTTTCGGGAATTGGCACAGATACGCAGTATTTT.

The rearrangement uses TRBV6-1 and TRBJ1-1; D is unclear. Between the trimmed V and J ends, which lost 5 bases and 2 bases, there was a span of 15 bases. This CDR3 contains 15 residues. Germline V gene lookup returns CDR1 MNHNS and CDR2 SASEGT. The CDR3 coding sequence is TGTGCCAGCAGTCCCCCTTTGCTTACAAACACTGAAGCTTTCTTT. Protein product: CASSPPLLTNTEAFF.

The chain employs TRBV27 and TRBJ1-2, with D perhaps matching TRBD1 (6 bases). The CDR3 is made up of 13 amino acids. Germline V gives CDR1 MNHEY, CDR2 SMNVEV (reference sequence). Trimming removed 6 bases from V and 11 bases from J, with 19 bases in between. The CDR3 DNA sequence: TGTGCCAGCAGCTCTAGGGACATTGGACGGTACACCTTC. Translation gives CASSSRDIGRYTF.

This chain links TRBV7-2 with TRBJ1-2; 7 nucleotides align to TRBD1. The V segment lost 5 bases and the J segment 1 base; nucleotides outside the gene matches: 7. The CDR3 covers 15 residues. The germline gives CDR1 SGHTA, CDR2 FQGNSA. CDR3 sequence: CASSPGTVVNYGYTF. DNA of the CDR3: TGTGCCAGCAGCCCTGGGACAGTCGTTAACTATGGCTACACCTTC.

J is TRBJ2-3 and V is TRBV19; 9 bases are a match to TRBD1. The CDR3 is 15 residues long. From germline, CDR1 is LNHDA and CDR2 SQIVND (reference sequence). V dropped 10 bases and J dropped 1; count of bases not matched to a gene: 9. This chain's CDR3 is CATTRGDRGTDTQYF. CDR3 in DNA: TGTGCCACGACGAGGGGGGACAGGGGCACAGATACGCAGTATTTT.

The chain carries TRBV28 and TRBJ1-5, with D perhaps TRBD1 (5 bases). Germline V lookup: CDR1 MDHEN, CDR2 SYDVKM. V was clipped by 3 bases and J by 3 bases, with 15 bases between them. The CDR3 loop spans 16 amino acids. The CDR3 region has the DNA TGTGCCAGCAGTTTGGGGGGGGACGGCAACAATCAGCCCCAGCATTTT. Translating gives CASSLGGDGNNQPQHF.

This chain connects TRBV11-1 to TRBJ2-1; a possible D gene is TRBD2 (6 bases). Germline CDR1 is SGHAT and CDR2 is FQDESV (reference sequence). Trimming took 4 bases from V and 4 from J, leaving 11 bases between them. The CDR3 sequence is 14 residues long. The CDR3 reads CASSSRGRYNEQFF. For the CDR3, the DNA is TGTGCCAGCAGCTCCCGAGGGAGGTACAATGAGCAGTTCTTC.

This clone was picked up one time. The rearrangement uses TRBV7-9 and TRBJ2-4; 8 bases agree with TRBD1. The CDR3 is made up of 17 amino acids. With V trimmed by 5 bases and J by 5 bases, 14 bases remained unmatched. The germline V gene encodes CDR1 SEHNR and CDR2 FQNEAQ (reference sequence). This CDR3 is CASSQRQGTPGENIQYF. The CDR3 bases are TGTGCCAGCAGCCAACGACAGGGGACCCCGGGAGAAAACATTCAGTACTTC.